The 19 T cell receptor beta chains below were found in one sample sequenced in a study of T cells in Graves' hyperthyroidism and ophthalmopathy. There were TCR beta CDR3 regions amplified from RNA transcripts. The HTBI primer set drove a first-round RT-PCR of the TCR CDR3. TCRdb re-analysed the multiplex PCR reads in MiXCR, keeping a single row per CDR3 protein. Of 500,000 to 750,000 distinct CDR3 sequences in the sample, approximately 14% are singletons; the top ten hold under 8%. Sequenced: blood. The receptors come from a woman aged 30 to 39 with Graves' hyperthyroidism.

At least ten counts were recorded for this clonotype. The V call is TRBV7-9, the J call TRBJ2-1; 10 bases match TRBD2. Per the germline V gene, CDR1 is SEHNR and CDR2 is FQNEAQ (reference sequence). The trim removed 7 bases at V and 9 bases at J, leaving 12 bases unmatched. This CDR3 has 15 residues. CDR3 region: CASTPSSGRATEQFF. The CDR3 DNA reads TGTGCCAGCACCCCTTCCAGCGGGAGGGCCACTGAGCAGTTCTTC.

In this sample, this clonotype turned up a few times. The genes are TRBV6-6 and TRBJ1-1; D call uncertain. The germline V and J ends were trimmed by 2 bases and 1 base, with 8 bases remaining between them. This CDR3 is built from 14 residues. The germline V gene encodes CDR1 MNHNY and CDR2 SVGAGI (reference sequence). For the CDR3, the DNA is TGTGCCAGCAGTTACACACGACAGAACACTGAAGCTTTCTTT. Translation: CASSYTRQNTEAFF.

The sample holds many counts of this clonotype. J is TRBJ2-3 and V is TRBV6-1; D unresolved. Trimming left V 5 bases short and J 7 bases short, with 16 bases between. This CDR3 contains 14 residues. Looked up from germline, CDR1 is MNHNS and CDR2 is SASEGT. CDR3 nucleotides: TGTGCCAGCAGTCTCTCCCTGTATTGGAATACGCAGTATTTT. Translated: CASSLSLYWNTQYF.

This clonotype was seen a handful of times. This chain links TRBV27 with TRBJ2-3; 7 bases line up with TRBD1. The CDR3 has 15 amino acids. With V trimmed by 4 bases and J by 6 bases, 10 bases remained unmatched. Germline values: CDR1 MNHEY, CDR2 SMNVEV (reference sequence). The CDR3 nucleotides read TGTGCCAGCAGTTCCGGGACAGAGAAAGTGGATACGCAGTATTTT. Amino acids: CASSSGTEKVDTQYF.

This clonotype was seen at least ten times. The V and J genes are TRBV30 and TRBJ1-1, with D maybe TRBD1 (5 bases). The length of the CDR3 is 13 residues. The germline CDR1 and CDR2 sequences are GTSNPN and SVGIG (reference sequence). V lost 4 bases and J 3 bases, leaving 12 bases between the germline ends. The CDR3 region has the DNA TGTGCCTGGAACTCAGGGATGGACACTGAAGCTTTCTTT. Translation: CAWNSGMDTEAFF.

This clonotype was detected ten times or more. The chain joins TRBV6-5 to TRBJ1-6, with TRBD1 matching 7 bases. CDR1 is MNHEY and CDR2 is SVGAGI in the germline V gene. Unmatched junction bases numbered 13, after V lost 0 bases and J lost 2 bases. This CDR3 is built from 20 residues. CDR3 in DNA: TGTGCCAGCAGTTACTCGAGTAGGCCAGGGGGGGTGACCTATAATTCACCCCTCCACTTT. This encodes CASSYSSRPGGVTYNSPLHF.

The chain links TRBV30 to TRBJ1-2; D is uncertain. CDR1 is GTSNPN and CDR2 is SVGIG in the germline V gene (reference sequence). Trimming pared 5 bases from V and 4 bases from J, leaving 14 bases between. The CDR3 loop spans 13 amino acids. Here the CDR3 reads CAWGRTAVYGYTF. Written as DNA, the CDR3 is TGTGCCTGGGGCCGGACTGCAGTCTATGGCTACACCTTC.

Details on this clonotype: A much more abundant neighbour one base away suggests this may be a read error. The chain employs TRBV12-3 or TRBV12-4 and TRBJ1-2, with 7 bases lining up with TRBD1. The CDR3 has 15 amino acids. V lost 6 bases and J lost 4; bases outside the gene matches: 11. CDR3: CASSSETGMAYGYTF. As DNA, the CDR3 is TGTGCCAGCAGCTCCGAGACAGGGATGGCCTATGGCTACACCTTC.

This clonotype has a count of ten or more. The chain couples TRBV6-2 or TRBV6-3 to TRBJ1-5; D gene ambiguous. Germline lookup yields CDR1 MNHEY and CDR2 SVGEGT. The CDR3 spans 16 residues. Trimming took off 2 bases at V and 4 bases at J, with 15 bases between the two ends. CDR3 sequence reads: CASSYGYGPINQPQHF. Written as DNA, the CDR3 is TGTGCCAGCAGTTACGGATACGGCCCAATTAATCAGCCCCAGCATTTT.

This clonotype was detected ten times or more. The gene calls are TRBV27 and TRBJ2-7; weak D call: TRBD1 (5 bases). Germline V gene sequence: CDR1 MNHEY, CDR2 SMNVEV (reference sequence). The CDR3 is 13 amino acids. V dropped 6 bases and J dropped 6 bases, with 15 bases sitting between them. This CDR3 reads CASRVPQGCEQYF. CDR3 in DNA: TGTGCCAGCAGAGTCCCTCAGGGTTGCGAGCAGTACTTC.

In its sample, this clonotype was seen many times. The chain uses TRBV27 and TRBJ1-1, with no clear D. Germline CDR1 and CDR2: MNHEY and SMNVEV (reference sequence). V lost 1 base, J lost 0 bases, and 6 bases lay in between. This CDR3 is built from 14 residues. CDR3 in amino acids: CASSLYSVNTEAFF. CDR3 nucleotides: TGTGCCAGCAGTTTATATTCGGTGAACACTGAAGCTTTCTTT.

The J gene is TRBJ2-3, the V gene TRBV27; the D call may be TRBD1 or TRBD2 (5 bases each). The V gene lost 4 bases and the J gene lost 0 bases, with 11 bases spanning the gap. CDR3 length: 15 amino acids. Germline CDR1 MNHEY, CDR2 SMNVEV (reference sequence). CDR3 sequence (DNA): TGTGCCAGCAGTTGGGGGTCCTCTAGCACAGATACGCAGTATTTT. Protein sequence: CASSWGSSSTDTQYF.

This clonotype was seen only a few times. The CDR3, as DNA: TGTGCCAGCAGCGCTCACCCCCGGGACTGGGACAATGAGCAGTTCTTC. It translates to CASSAHPRDWDNEQFF. V is TRBV14 and J is TRBJ2-1; D perhaps matches TRBD2 (6 bases). Germline V CDR1 and CDR2: SGHDN, FVKESK. The germline V and J ends were trimmed by 5 bases and 5 bases, with 19 bases remaining between them. This CDR3 contains 16 residues.

This clonotype was counted many times. The chain employs TRBV6-2 or TRBV6-3 and TRBJ1-1; 7 bases match TRBD1. This CDR3 has 14 amino acids. Germline V CDR1 and CDR2: MNHEY, SVGEGT. J gave up 8 bases and V 4 bases, and 10 bases lay outside the gene matches. The CDR3 region has the DNA TGTGCCAGCAGTTCAAGAACAGGGGCCGCGGAAGCTTTCTTT. Translating gives CASSSRTGAAEAFF.

In its sample, this clonotype was seen many times. V is TRBV2 and J is TRBJ2-7, with TRBD1 identical over 8 bases. The CDR3 covers 15 residues. With 4 bases clipped from V and 2 bases from J, the junction kept 7 bases outside the gene matches. Germline lookup yields CDR1 SNHLY and CDR2 FYNNEI. The CDR3 DNA sequence: TGTGCCAGCAGTGGGGGGACAGGAGTCCCCTACGAGCAGTACTTC. This gives the protein CASSGGTGVPYEQYF.

V and J are TRBV4-1 and TRBJ1-4; D unclear. Trimming left V 0 bases short and J 7 bases short, with 9 bases between. This CDR3 has 14 residues. Germline assignment: CDR1 MGHRA and CDR2 YSYEKL. The CDR3 here is CASSQEGYSEKLFF. As DNA, the CDR3 is TGCGCCAGCAGCCAAGAAGGGTATTCTGAAAAACTGTTTTTT.

This clonotype has ten or more counts. CDR3 residues: CSARGQPYEQYF. Written as DNA, the CDR3 is TGCAGTGCTAGAGGTCAACCCTACGAGCAGTACTTC. This sequence joins TRBV20-1 and TRBJ2-7, with D uncertain. This CDR3 is 12 amino acids long. Germline V CDR1 and CDR2: DFQATT, SNEGSKA (reference sequence). V lost 1 base and J 2 bases, leaving 6 bases between the germline ends.

This clonotype was detected many times. The CDR3 nucleotides are TGTGCCAGCAGCCCCAGTTGGGTCCTCACAGATACGCAGTATTTT. Its translation is CASSPSWVLTDTQYF. The chain combines TRBV5-5 with TRBJ2-3; no reliable D call. The V end was cut by 4 bases, the J end by 2 bases, with 14 bases between. Germline CDR1 reads SGHKS; CDR2 reads YYEKEE (reference sequence). CDR3 size: 15 residues.

This chain links TRBV20-1 with TRBJ2-7; TRBD2 matches at 10 bases. With V trimmed by 0 bases and J by 4 bases, 6 bases remained unmatched. Germline CDR1 reads DFQATT; CDR2 reads SNEGSKA (reference sequence). The CDR3 has 15 amino acids. For the CDR3, the DNA is TGCAGTGCTAGAGAGGCCCTAGCGGGAGTTTACGAGCAGTACTTC. Its translation is CSAREALAGVYEQYF.